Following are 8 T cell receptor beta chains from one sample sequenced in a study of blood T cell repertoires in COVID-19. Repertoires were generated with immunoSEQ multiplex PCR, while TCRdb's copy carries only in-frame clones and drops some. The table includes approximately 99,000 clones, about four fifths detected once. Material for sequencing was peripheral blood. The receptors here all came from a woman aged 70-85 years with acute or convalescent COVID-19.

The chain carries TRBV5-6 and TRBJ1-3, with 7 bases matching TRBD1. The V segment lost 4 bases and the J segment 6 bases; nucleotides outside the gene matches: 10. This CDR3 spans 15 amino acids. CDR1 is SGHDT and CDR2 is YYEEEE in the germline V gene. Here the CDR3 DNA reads TGTGCCAGCAGCCCCATCGACAGGGAGGCAAACACCATATATTTT. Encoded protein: CASSPIDREANTIYF. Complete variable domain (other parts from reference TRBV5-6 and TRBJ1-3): DAGVTQSPTHLIKTRGQQVTLRCSPKSGHDTVSWYQQALGQGPQFIFQYYEEEERQRGNFPDRFSGHQFPNYSSELNVNALLLGDSALYLCASSPIDREANTIYFGEGSWLTVV.

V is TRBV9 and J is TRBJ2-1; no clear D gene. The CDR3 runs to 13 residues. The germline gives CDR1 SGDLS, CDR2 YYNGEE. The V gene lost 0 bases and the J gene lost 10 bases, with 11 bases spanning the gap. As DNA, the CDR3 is TGTGCCAGCAGCGTAGGTCAGTTTGCCGAGCAGTTCTTC. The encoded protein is CASSVGQFAEQFF.

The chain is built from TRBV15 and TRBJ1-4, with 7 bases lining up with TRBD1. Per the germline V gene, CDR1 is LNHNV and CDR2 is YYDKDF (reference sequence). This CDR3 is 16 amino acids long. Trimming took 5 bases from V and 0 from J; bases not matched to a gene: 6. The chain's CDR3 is CATSADRDSTNEKLFF. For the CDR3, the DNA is TGTGCCACCAGCGCCGACAGGGACTCAACTAATGAAAAACTGTTTTTT.

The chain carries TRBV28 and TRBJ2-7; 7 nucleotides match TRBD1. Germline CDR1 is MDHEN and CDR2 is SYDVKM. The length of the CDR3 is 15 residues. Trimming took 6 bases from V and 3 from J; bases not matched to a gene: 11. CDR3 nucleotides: TGTGCCAGCAGAAAACGTGACAGGGTCTTCTACGAGCAGTACTTC. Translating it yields CASRKRDRVFYEQYF.

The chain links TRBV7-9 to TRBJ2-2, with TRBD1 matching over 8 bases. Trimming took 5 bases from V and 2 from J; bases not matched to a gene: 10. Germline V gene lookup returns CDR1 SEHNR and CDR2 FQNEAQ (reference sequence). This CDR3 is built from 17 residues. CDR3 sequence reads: CASSARTGGPNTGELFF. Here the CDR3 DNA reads TGTGCCAGCAGCGCCCGCACAGGGGGACCCAACACCGGGGAGCTGTTTTTT.

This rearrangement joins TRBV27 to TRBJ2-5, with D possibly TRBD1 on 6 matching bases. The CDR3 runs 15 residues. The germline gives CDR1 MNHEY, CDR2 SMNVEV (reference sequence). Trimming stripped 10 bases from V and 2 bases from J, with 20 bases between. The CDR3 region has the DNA TGTGCCAACCCCCTCGGACAGTCGCGACAAGAGACCCAGTACTTC. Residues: CANPLGQSRQETQYF.

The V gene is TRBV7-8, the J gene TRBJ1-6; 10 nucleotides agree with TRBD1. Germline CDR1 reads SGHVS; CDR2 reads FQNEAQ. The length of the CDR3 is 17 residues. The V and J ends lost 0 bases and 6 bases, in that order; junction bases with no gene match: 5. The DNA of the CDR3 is TGTGCCAGCAGCTTAGCCGTGGACAGGGGGACTAATTCACCCCTCCACTTT. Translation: CASSLAVDRGTNSPLHF.

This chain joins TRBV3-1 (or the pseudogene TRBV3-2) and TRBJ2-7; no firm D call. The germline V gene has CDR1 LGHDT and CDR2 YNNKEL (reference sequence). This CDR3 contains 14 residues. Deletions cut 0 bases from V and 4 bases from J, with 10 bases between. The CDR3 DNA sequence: TGTGCCAGCAGCCAAGAAGACGGGTTTTACGAGCAGTACTTC. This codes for CASSQEDGFYEQYF.